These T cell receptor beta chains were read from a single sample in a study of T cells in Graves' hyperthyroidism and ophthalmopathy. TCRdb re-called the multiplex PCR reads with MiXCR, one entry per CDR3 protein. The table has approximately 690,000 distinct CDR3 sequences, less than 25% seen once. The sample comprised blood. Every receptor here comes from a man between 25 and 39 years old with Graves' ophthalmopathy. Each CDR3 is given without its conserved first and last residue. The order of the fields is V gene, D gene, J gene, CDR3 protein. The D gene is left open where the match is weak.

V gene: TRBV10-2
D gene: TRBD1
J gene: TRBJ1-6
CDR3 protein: ASRTGENSPLH

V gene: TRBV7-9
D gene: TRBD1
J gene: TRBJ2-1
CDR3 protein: ASSLGNGYRGEQF

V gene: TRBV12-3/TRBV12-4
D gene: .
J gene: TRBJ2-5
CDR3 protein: ASSLAEPVGTQY

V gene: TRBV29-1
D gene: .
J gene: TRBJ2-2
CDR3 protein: SVEGGTENTGELF

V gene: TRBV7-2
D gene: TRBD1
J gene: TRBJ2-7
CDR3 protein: ASSFERQGFYEQY

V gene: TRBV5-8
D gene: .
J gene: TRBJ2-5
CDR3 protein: ASSSGTNQETQY

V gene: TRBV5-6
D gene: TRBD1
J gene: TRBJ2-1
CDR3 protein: ASSGAQGRTYNEQF

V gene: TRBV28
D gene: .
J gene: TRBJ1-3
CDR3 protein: ASSSGTPGNTIY

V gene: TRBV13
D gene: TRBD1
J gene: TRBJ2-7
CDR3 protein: ASSMFGQGAQHEQY

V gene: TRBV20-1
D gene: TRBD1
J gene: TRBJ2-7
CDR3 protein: SAKTGTGSHEQY

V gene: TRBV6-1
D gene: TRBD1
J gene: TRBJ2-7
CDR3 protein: ASSPRQGAYGQY

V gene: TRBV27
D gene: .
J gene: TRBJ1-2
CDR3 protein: ASSRWGEKDGYT

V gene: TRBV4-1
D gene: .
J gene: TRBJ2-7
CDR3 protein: ASSQDQHRVGEQY

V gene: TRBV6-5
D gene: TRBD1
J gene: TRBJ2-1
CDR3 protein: ASSYGTVNEQF

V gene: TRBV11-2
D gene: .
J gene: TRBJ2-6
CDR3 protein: ASSLVVRGSGANVLT

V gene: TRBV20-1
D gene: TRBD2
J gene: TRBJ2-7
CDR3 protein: SARVSGTNAYEQY

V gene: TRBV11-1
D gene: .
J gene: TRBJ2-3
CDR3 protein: ASSLRYTDTQY

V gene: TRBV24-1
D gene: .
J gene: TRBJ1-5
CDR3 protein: ATSARGEDQPQH

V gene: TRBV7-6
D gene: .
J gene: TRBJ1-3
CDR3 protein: ASSLVPGSEHTIY

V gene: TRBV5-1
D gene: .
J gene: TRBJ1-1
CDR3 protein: ASSDGQTADTEAF

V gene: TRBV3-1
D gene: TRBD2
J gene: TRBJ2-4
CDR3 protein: ASSQVRLAGSKNIQY

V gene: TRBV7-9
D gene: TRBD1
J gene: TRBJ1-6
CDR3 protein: ASSLLGTGYSPLH

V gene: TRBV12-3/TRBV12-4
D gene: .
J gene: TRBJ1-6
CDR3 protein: ASSLKQGNNSPLH

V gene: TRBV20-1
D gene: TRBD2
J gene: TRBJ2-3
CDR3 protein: SAREAASGDYDTQY

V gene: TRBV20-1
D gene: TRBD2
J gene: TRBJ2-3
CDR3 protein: SAARLAGAKDTQY

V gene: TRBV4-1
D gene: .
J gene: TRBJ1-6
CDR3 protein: ASSQEEASSYNSPLH

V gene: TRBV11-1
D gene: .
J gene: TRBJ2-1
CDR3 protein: ASSFIGDEQF

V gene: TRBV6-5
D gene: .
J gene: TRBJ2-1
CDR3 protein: ASSYISQLSSYNEQF

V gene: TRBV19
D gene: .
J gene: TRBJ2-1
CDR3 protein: ATKAAGYNEQF

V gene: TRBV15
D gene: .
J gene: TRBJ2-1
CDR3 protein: ATSMGTEKSDEQF

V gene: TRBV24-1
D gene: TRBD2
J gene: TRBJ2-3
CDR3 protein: ATRKSAGASDTQY

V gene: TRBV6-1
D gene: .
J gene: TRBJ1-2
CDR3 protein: ASSYRVGNYGYT

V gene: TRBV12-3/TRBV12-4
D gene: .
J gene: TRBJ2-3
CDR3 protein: ASSLWGRQGIDTQY

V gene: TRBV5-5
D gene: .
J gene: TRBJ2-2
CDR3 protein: ASSFSRTNTGELF

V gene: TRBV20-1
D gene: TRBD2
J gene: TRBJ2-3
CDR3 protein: SAPWGGLLGDTQY

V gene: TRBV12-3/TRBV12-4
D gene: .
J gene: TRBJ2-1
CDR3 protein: ASSWAYRRNEQF

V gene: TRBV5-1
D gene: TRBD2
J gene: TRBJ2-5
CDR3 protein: ASSFASGQETQY

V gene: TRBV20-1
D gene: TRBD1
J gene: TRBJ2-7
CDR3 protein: SADRDRKQY

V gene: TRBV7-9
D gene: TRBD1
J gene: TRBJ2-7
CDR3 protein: ASSLFPGQGPYEQY

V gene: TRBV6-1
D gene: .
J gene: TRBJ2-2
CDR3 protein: ASIPSPGTGNTGELF

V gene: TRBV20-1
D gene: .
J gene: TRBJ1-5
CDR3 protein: SARDQYSNQPQH

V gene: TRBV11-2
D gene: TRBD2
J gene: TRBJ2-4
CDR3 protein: ASSLVITGLAGKSRAKNIQY

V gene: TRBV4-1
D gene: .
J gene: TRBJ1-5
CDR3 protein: ASSQTWTVDSNQPQH

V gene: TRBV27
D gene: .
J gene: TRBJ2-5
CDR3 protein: ASRPGPQETQY

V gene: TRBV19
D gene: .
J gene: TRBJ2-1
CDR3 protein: ASSIGLQF

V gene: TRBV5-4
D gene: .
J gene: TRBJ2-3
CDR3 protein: ASRDNLGTQY

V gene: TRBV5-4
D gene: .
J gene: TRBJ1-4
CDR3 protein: ASSDVGGADEKLF

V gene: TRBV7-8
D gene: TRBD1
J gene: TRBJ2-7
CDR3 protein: ASSLDSGTGAYEQY

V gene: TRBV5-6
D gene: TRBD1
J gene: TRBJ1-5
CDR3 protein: ASSLLGGNNQPQH

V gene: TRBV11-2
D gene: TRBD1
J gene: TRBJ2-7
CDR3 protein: ASSPRDRGGSEQY

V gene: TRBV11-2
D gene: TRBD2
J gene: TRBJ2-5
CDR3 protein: ASSLGRLAGRQETQY

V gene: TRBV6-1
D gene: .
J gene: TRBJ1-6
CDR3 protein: ASSLTRQDPYNSPLH

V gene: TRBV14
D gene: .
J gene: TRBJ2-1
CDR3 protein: ASSQDQGEQF

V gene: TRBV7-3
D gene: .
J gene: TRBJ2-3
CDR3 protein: ASSLDPYTDTQY

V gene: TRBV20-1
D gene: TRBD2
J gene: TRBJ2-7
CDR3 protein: SARDSGSYEQY

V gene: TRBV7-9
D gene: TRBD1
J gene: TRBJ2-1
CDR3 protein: ASSLRDSPYNEQF

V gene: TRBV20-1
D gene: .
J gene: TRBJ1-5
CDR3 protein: SARGFTRGNQPQH

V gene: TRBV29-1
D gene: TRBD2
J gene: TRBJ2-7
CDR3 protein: SVEATSGLAYEQY

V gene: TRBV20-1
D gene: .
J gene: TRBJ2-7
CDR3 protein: SARARTANYEQY

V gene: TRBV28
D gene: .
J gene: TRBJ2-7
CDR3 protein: ASVPGGYSYEQY